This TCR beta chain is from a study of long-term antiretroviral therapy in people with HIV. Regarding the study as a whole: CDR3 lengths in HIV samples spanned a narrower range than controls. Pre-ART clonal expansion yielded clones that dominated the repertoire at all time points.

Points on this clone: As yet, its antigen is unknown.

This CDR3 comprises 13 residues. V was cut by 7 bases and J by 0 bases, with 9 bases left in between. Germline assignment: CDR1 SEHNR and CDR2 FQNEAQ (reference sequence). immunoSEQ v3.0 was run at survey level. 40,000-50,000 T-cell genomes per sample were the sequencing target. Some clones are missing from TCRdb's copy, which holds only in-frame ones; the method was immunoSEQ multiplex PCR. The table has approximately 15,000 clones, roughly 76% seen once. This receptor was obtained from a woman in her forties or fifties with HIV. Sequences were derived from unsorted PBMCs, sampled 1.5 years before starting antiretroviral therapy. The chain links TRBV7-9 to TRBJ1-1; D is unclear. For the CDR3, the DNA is TGTGCCAGCATCCGGCGGATGAACACTGAAGCTTTCTTT. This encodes CASIRRMNTEAFF.